What follows are 7 T cell receptor beta chains derived from one specimen sequenced in a study of CD8+ T cells in alopecia areata. It was cDNA, reverse transcribed from extracted RNA, that served as the sequencing template. This table comes from immunoSEQ multiplex PCR, and its TCRdb copy is limited to in-frame clones, with some not included. The profile shows tens of thousands of clones, around half of them singletons. The starting material was CD8+ T cells sorted from blood, obtained at week 0. The source is a human donor with alopecia areata.

The V and J genes are TRBV6-5 and TRBJ2-3; 8 nucleotides agree with TRBD2. Germline CDR1 reads MNHEY; CDR2 reads SVGAGI. This CDR3 is 15 amino acids long. The V gene end was trimmed by 6 bases and the J gene end by 0 bases; junction bases not matched to a gene: 5. For the CDR3, the DNA is TGTGCCAGCAGAGGAGCGGGAGAGAGCACAGATACGCAGTATTTT. Translating it yields CASRGAGESTDTQYF.

This clone turned up a few times. The rearrangement uses TRBV6-5 and TRBJ2-5; 11 positions agree with TRBD2. The CDR3 is made up of 16 amino acids. J was trimmed by 4 bases and V by 2 bases; bases with no gene match: 6. Germline V gene sequence: CDR1 MNHEY, CDR2 SVGAGI. The CDR3: CASSYGASGRSETQYF. For the CDR3, the DNA is TGTGCCAGCAGTTACGGGGCTAGCGGGAGGTCAGAGACCCAGTACTTC.

This clone was observed a few times. This chain uses TRBV7-3 with TRBJ2-2; a possible D gene is TRBD2 (5 bases). Germline-derived CDR1 and CDR2 are SGHTA and FQGTGA. This CDR3 is 16 amino acids long. V lost 2 bases and J 3 bases, leaving 13 bases between the germline ends. CDR3 coding DNA: TGTGCCAGCAGCTTAGCGAGGGATACACACACCGGGGAGCTGTTTTTT. Translating gives CASSLARDTHTGELFF.

V and J are TRBV6-1 and TRBJ1-2; TRBD1 might be the D (6 bases). Trimming took 2 bases from V and 6 from J, leaving 10 bases between them. Germline CDR1 and CDR2: MNHNS and SASEGT. CDR3 size: 13 residues. The CDR3 nucleotides read TGTGCCAGCAGTGAACGGGAGGGGGATGGCTACACCTTC. It specifies CASSEREGDGYTF.

The rearrangement joins TRBV28 to TRBJ2-3, with D unclear. V lost 5 bases and J 4 bases, leaving 7 bases between the germline ends. The CDR3 totals 12 residues. Germline V gives CDR1 MDHEN, CDR2 SYDVKM. The CDR3 is CASSPQADTQYF. CDR3 DNA: TGTGCCAGCAGTCCGCAGGCAGATACGCAGTATTTT. The full variable domain, in which reference TRBV28 and TRBJ2-3 provide the parts outside the CDR3, is DVKVTQSSRYLVKRTGEKVFLECVQDMDHENMFWYRQDPGLGLRLIYFSYDVKMKEKGDIPEGYSVSREKKERFSLILESASTNQTSMYLCASSPQADTQYFGPGTRLTVL.

This chain joins TRBV29-1 and TRBJ2-7; D is tentatively TRBD1 or TRBD2 (5 bases each). Germline lookup yields CDR1 SQVTM and CDR2 ANQGSEA. This CDR3 is built from 14 residues. Trimming removed 7 bases from V and 6 bases from J, with 22 bases in between. For the CDR3, the DNA is TGCAGCGCTAACATCCGGGACGGAGGACTCGAGCAGTACTTC. Amino acids: CSANIRDGGLEQYF.

The chain's CDR3 is CASSWGTGLNEQFF. The CDR3 coding sequence is TGCGCCAGCAGCTGGGGGACAGGGCTCAATGAGCAGTTCTTC. The chain employs TRBV5-1 and TRBJ2-1, with TRBD1 matching 9 bases. This CDR3 spans 14 amino acids. Trimming removed 3 bases from V and 6 bases from J; junction bases left unmatched: 4. Germline V gives CDR1 SGHRS, CDR2 YFSETQ.